These T cell receptor beta chains were read from a single sample in a study of cytomegalovirus exposure and HLA in healthy donors. The repertoire was sequenced with immunoSEQ multiplex PCR; TCRdb's copy has only in-frame clones and lacks some. The sample consists of 120,000 or so clones, 80% to 85% of them appearing once. The sequencing sample was made of PBMCs. The origin of the receptors is a young man in good health and CMV-seronegative. Each CDR3 is given with its conserved first and last residue. The D gene is left open where the match is weak. Not all rows give a size; the values are once, few, many and, for expanded clones, a class.

d_gene	j_gene	abundance	v_gene	len	CDR3aa	CDR3nt
TRBD1	TRBJ1-5	-	TRBV16	14	CASSRTGDNQPQHF	TGTGCCAGCAGCCGCACAGGGGACAATCAGCCCCAGCATTTT
-	TRBJ2-3	-	TRBV29-1	13	CSVGLVATDTQYF	TGCAGCGTTGGTCTAGTTGCAACAGATACGCAGTATTTT
TRBD1	TRBJ2-7	once	TRBV14	15	CASSQTGVTHYEQYF	TGTGCCAGCAGCCAAACAGGGGTAACCCACTACGAGCAGTACTTC
-	TRBJ2-5	-	TRBV7-9	14	CASSFRDTQETQYF	TGTGCCAGCAGCTTTCGGGACACCCAAGAGACCCAGTACTTC
TRBD2	TRBJ2-3	-	TRBV9	15	CASSVVAGGPDTQYF	TGTGCCAGCAGCGTTGTAGCGGGGGGGCCGGATACGCAGTATTTT
TRBD2	TRBJ2-7	few	TRBV27	14	CASSLTGGAYEQYF	TGTGCCAGCAGTTTAACGGGGGGGGCCTACGAGCAGTACTTC
-	TRBJ1-5	-	TRBV2	16	CASSEEPQASNQPQHF	TGTGCCAGCAGTGAAGAACCCCAGGCAAGCAATCAGCCCCAGCATTTT
-	TRBJ2-6	-	TRBV15	19	CATSRDLGGGLTGANVLTF	TGTGCCACCAGCAGAGATTTGGGGGGGGGCTTGACTGGGGCCAACGTCCTGACTTTC
TRBD1	TRBJ1-5	-	TRBV2	15	CASRGGQGSNQPQHF	TGTGCCAGCAGGGGGGGACAGGGTAGCAATCAGCCCCAGCATTTT
TRBD2	TRBJ2-3	-	TRBV7-7	13	CASSLDGLAAQYF	TGTGCCAGCAGCTTAGACGGACTAGCGGCGCAGTATTTT
TRBD1	TRBJ2-7	-	TRBV5-6	17	CASSLSTWGDRQHEQYF	TGTGCCAGCAGCTTGTCCACTTGGGGGGACAGGCAACACGAGCAGTACTTC
-	TRBJ2-4	once	TRBV7-9	18	CASPPGPIATLAKNIQYF	TGTGCCAGCCCCCCCGGGCCTATAGCGACATTAGCCAAAAACATTCAGTACTTC
-	TRBJ1-1	-	TRBV28	12	CASSFGPGVGFF	TGTGCCAGCAGTTTCGGTCCGGGAGTAGGTTTCTTT
-	TRBJ1-4	-	TRBV7-9	18	CASSSYGQGGSTNEKLFF	TGTGCCAGCAGCTCCTACGGGCAGGGAGGGTCCACTAATGAAAAACTGTTTTTT
TRBD2	TRBJ2-5	once	TRBV5-1	14	CASGQRGGQETQYF	TGCGCCAGCGGGCAGCGGGGGGGACAAGAGACCCAGTACTTC
TRBD1	TRBJ1-6	-	TRBV10-2	17	CASSWDRVELYDSPLHF	TGCGCCAGCAGTTGGGACAGGGTAGAGCTCTATGATTCACCCCTCCACTTT
TRBD1	TRBJ1-1	-	TRBV2	15	CASSFSGTENTEAFF	TGTGCCAGCAGTTTCTCCGGGACAGAGAACACTGAAGCTTTCTTT
TRBD2	TRBJ2-1	-	TRBV6-1	16	CASSEISGGAYNEQFF	TGTGCCAGCAGTGAGATTAGCGGGGGGGCTTACAATGAGCAGTTCTTC
-	TRBJ2-3	few	TRBV27	12	CASLDYTDTQYF	TGTGCCAGCTTGGACTACACAGATACGCAGTATTTT
TRBD1	TRBJ1-2	-	TRBV7-7	18	CASSRHVGTGVMDDGYTF	TGTGCCAGCAGCCGACACGTGGGGACAGGGGTCATGGATGATGGCTACACCTTC
-	TRBJ2-1	-	TRBV27	14	CASSLEGGYNEQFF	TGTGCCAGCAGTTTAGAGGGCGGATACAATGAGCAGTTCTTC
-	TRBJ1-4	once	TRBV28	15	CASSLQGGGGEKLFF	TGTGCCAGCAGTTTGCAGGGTGGGGGAGGTGAAAAACTGTTTTTT
TRBD1	TRBJ2-2	few	TRBV6-5	15	CASQTGTGWTGELFF	TGTGCCAGCCAGACCGGGACAGGGTGGACCGGGGAGCTGTTTTTT
TRBD2	TRBJ2-3	-	TRBV9	18	CASSVGPIAGMSTDTQYF	TGTGCCAGCAGCGTAGGGCCCATAGCGGGGATGAGCACAGATACGCAGTATTTT
-	TRBJ1-5	-	TRBV6-1	13	CASSDGLGQPQHF	TGTGCCAGCAGTGACGGGTTGGGTCAGCCCCAGCATTTT
TRBD1	TRBJ1-4	-	TRBV28	14	CASSWTGVNEKLFF	TGTGCCAGCAGTTGGACAGGGGTCAATGAAAAACTGTTTTTT
-	TRBJ2-6	-	TRBV29-1	14	CSVGYRDGANVLTF	TGCAGCGTCGGATACAGGGATGGGGCCAACGTCCTGACTTTC
-	TRBJ1-2	-	TRBV7-9	18	CASSLGPSTEISNYGYTF	TGTGCCAGCAGCTTGGGGCCCTCGACAGAAATAAGTAACTATGGCTACACCTTC
TRBD1	TRBJ2-1	once	TRBV7-2	15	CASSSSTGNYNEQFF	TGTGCCAGCAGCTCCTCGACAGGGAACTACAATGAGCAGTTCTTC
-	TRBJ1-1	few	TRBV29-1	15	CSVGPGWGMNTEAFF	TGCAGCGTTGGACCAGGGTGGGGCATGAACACTGAAGCTTTCTTT
TRBD1	TRBJ1-1	-	TRBV19	15	CASSIVAGGPTEAFF	TGTGCCAGTAGTATAGTCGCAGGGGGCCCCACTGAAGCTTTCTTT
-	TRBJ2-1	-	TRBV5-4	15	CASSLVTGKYNEQFF	TGTGCCAGCAGCTTAGTCACAGGAAAATACAATGAGCAGTTCTTC
-	TRBJ1-2	-	TRBV21-1	12	CASSFPGAGYTF	TGTGCCAGCAGCTTCCCAGGGGCTGGCTACACCTTC
-	TRBJ1-2	-	TRBV19	17	CASSTNGILWNNYGYTF	TGTGCCAGTAGTACCAACGGGATCTTGTGGAATAACTATGGCTACACCTTC
TRBD2	TRBJ2-5	once	TRBV4-1	14	CASSRTSGQETQYF	TGCGCCAGCAGCCGGACTAGCGGGCAGGAGACCCAGTACTTC
TRBD1	TRBJ2-6	-	TRBV27	16	CASSWTGGSGANVLTF	TGTGCCAGCAGTTGGACAGGGGGTTCTGGGGCCAACGTCCTGACTTTC
-	TRBJ1-2	-	TRBV2	13	CASRDGQSYGYTF	TGTGCCAGCAGGGATGGACAGAGCTATGGCTACACCTTC
-	TRBJ1-2	-	TRBV4-3	15	CASSQDGLERRGYTF	TGCGCCAGCAGCCAAGATGGTCTGGAAAGGAGGGGCTACACCTTC
-	TRBJ2-1	-	TRBV6-1	15	CASSAYKTSYNEQFF	TGTGCCAGCAGCGCCTACAAGACAAGCTACAATGAGCAGTTCTTC
-	TRBJ2-6	few	TRBV5-1	16	CASSTDRTSGANGLTF	TGCGCCAGCAGCACGGACAGAACATCTGGGGCCAACGGCCTGACTTTC
-	TRBJ2-5	-	TRBV5-1	11	CASSSKETQYF	TGCGCCAGCAGCTCCAAAGAGACCCAGTACTTC
-	TRBJ2-3	-	TRBV19	14	CASRGGLSTDTQYF	TGTGCCAGTAGAGGAGGACTTAGCACAGATACGCAGTATTTT
TRBD1	TRBJ2-1	-	TRBV6-1	16	CASSELENRGLSEQFF	TGTGCCAGCAGTGAATTGGAGAACAGGGGGCTAAGTGAGCAGTTCTTC
-	TRBJ2-7	-	TRBV6-5	11	CASKDSYEQYF	TGTGCCAGCAAGGACAGCTACGAGCAGTACTTC
-	TRBJ2-3	-	TRBV6-1	15	CASSRPIQGTDTQYF	TGTGCCAGCAGCCGCCCTATACAGGGAACAGATACGCAGTATTTT
-	TRBJ2-3	few	TRBV6-4	15	CASSEGLTSTDTQYF	TGTGCCAGCAGTGAGGGCCTTACTAGCACAGATACGCAGTATTTT
-	TRBJ1-1	-	TRBV21-1	17	CASSKRIRVPQGTEAFF	TGTGCCAGCAGCAAAAGGATCAGGGTCCCTCAAGGCACTGAAGCTTTCTTT